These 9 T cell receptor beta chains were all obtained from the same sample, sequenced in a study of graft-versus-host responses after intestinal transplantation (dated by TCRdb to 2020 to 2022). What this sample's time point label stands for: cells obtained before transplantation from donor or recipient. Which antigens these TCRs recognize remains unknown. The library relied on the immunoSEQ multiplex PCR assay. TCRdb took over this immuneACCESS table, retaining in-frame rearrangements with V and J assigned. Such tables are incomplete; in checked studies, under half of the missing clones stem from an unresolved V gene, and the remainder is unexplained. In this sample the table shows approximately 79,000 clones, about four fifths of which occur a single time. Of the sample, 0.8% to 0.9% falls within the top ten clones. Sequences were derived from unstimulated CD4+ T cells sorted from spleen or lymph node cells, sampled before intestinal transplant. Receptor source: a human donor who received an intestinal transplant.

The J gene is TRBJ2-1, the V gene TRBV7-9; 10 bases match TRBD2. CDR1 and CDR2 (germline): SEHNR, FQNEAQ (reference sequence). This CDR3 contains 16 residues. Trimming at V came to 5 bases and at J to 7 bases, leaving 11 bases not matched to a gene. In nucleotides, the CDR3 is TGTGCCAGCAGCCCTCTAGCGGGAGTCATAGGGAATGAGCAGTTCTTC. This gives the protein CASSPLAGVIGNEQFF.

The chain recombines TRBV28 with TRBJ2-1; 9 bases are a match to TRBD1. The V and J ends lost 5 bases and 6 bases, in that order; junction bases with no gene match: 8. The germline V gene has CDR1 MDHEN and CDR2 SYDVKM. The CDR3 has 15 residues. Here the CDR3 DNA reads TGTGCCAGCAGTCCTTCGGGACAGGGCCGCAATGAGCAGTTCTTC. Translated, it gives CASSPSGQGRNEQFF. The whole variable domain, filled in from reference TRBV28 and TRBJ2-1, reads DVKVTQSSRYLVKRTGEKVFLECVQDMDHENMFWYRQDPGLGLRLIYFSYDVKMKEKGDIPEGYSVSREKKERFSLILESASTNQTSMYLCASSPSGQGRNEQFFGPGTRLTVL.

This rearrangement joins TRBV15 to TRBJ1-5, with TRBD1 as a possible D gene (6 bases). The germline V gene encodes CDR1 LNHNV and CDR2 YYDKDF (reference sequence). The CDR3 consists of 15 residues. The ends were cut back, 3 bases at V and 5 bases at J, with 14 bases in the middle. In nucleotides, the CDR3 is TGTGCCACCAGCAGGGGGGTACAGGGCCATCAGCCCCAGCATTTT. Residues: CATSRGVQGHQPQHF.

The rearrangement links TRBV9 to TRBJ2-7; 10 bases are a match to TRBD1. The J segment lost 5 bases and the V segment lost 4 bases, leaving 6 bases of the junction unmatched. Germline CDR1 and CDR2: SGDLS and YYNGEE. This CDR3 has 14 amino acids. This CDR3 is CASSKGQGSDEQYF. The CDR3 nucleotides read TGTGCCAGCAGCAAGGGACAGGGGAGTGACGAGCAGTACTTC.

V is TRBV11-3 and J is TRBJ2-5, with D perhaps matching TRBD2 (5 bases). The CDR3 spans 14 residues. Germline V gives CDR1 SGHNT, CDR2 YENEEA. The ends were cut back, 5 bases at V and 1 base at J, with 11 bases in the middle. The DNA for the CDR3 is TGTGCCAGCAGCCTCGGCGGGCCCCAAGAGACCCAGTACTTC. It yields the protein CASSLGGPQETQYF. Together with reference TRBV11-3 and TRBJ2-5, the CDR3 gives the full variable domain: EAGVVQSPRYKIIEKKQPVAFWCNPISGHNTLYWYLQNLGQGPELLIRYENEEAVDDSQLPKDRFSAERLKGVDSTLKIQPAELGDSAVYLCASSLGGPQETQYFGPGTRLLVL.

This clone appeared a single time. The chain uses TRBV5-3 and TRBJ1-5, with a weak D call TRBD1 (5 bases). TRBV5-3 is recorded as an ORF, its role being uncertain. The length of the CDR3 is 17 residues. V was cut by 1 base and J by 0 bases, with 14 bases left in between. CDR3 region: CARSLRDRPYSNQPQHF. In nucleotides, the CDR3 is TGTGCCAGAAGCTTGCGAGACAGACCCTATAGCAATCAGCCCCAGCATTTT.

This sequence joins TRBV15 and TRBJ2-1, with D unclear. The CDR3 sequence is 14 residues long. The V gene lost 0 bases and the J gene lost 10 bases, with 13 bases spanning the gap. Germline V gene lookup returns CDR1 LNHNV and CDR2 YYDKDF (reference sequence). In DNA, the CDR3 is TGTGCCACCAGCAGAGACCCCCAACAAGTCGAGCAGTTCTTC. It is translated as CATSRDPQQVEQFF.

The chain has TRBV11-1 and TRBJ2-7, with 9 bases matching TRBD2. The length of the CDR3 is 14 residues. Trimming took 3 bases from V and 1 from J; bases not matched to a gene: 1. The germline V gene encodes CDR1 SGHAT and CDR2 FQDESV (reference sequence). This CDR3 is CASSFTSGSYEQYF. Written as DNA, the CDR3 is TGTGCCAGCAGCTTCACTAGCGGGTCCTACGAGCAGTACTTC.

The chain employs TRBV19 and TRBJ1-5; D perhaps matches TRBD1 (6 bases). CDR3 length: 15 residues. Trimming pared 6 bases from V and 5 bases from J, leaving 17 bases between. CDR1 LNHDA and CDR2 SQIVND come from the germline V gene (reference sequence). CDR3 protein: CASRPQGREDQPQHF. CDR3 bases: TGTGCCAGTAGGCCACAGGGTAGAGAAGATCAGCCCCAGCATTTT.